These 28 T cell receptor beta chains came from one sample sequenced in a study of regulatory T cells in long-lasting Graves disease. Sequencing libraries for TCR beta were prepared with iRepertoire HTBI primers and Arm-PCR of CDR3 regions. TCRdb re-called the multiplex PCR reads through MiXCR, storing one row per CDR3 protein. The sample has about 440,000 distinct CDR3 sequences, about 16% seen once; the top ten hold under 30%. The time point denotes: newly diagnosed GD, antithyroid drugs for less than 3 months. Generation of the TCR library employed RNA extracted from PBMCs. These data also formed part of another study, on T cells in Graves' hyperthyroidism and ophthalmopathy.

The starting material was peripheral blood mononuclear cells (PBMCs), obtained at new diagnosis, from a patient treated with antithyroid drugs. The source is a woman under 30 with Graves disease.

The chain links TRBV3-1 to TRBJ2-2; unclear D gene. This CDR3 contains 15 residues. Looked up from germline, CDR1 is LGHDT and CDR2 is YNNKEL (reference sequence). With 0 bases removed from V and 0 bases from J, the gap between germline ends came to 5 bases. The CDR3 bases are TGTGCCAGCAGCCAAGAGGTTGCGAACACCGGGGAGCTGTTTTTT. Its translation: CASSQEVANTGELFF.

This clonotype has at least ten counts. The chain carries TRBV13 and TRBJ2-7; 11 bases fit TRBD2. This CDR3 has 17 amino acids. Trimming cost V 1 base and J 0 bases; bases outside gene matches: 5. Germline V CDR1 and CDR2: PRHDT, FYEKMQ (reference sequence). As DNA, the CDR3 is TGTGCCAGCAGCTTAGTGGGGACTAGCGGACTCTCCTACGAGCAGTACTTC. It codes for CASSLVGTSGLSYEQYF.

This clonotype occurred many times. The genes are TRBV3-1 and TRBJ1-1, with 7 bases lining up with TRBD1. Germline assignment: CDR1 LGHDT and CDR2 YNNKEL (reference sequence). The V and J ends lost 5 bases and 8 bases, in that order; junction bases with no gene match: 5. The length of the CDR3 is 12 residues. The CDR3 reads CASSGDSNEAFF. The CDR3 DNA is TGTGCCAGCAGCGGGGACAGCAACGAAGCTTTCTTT.

The genes are TRBV20-1 and TRBJ1-2; D ambiguous. The CDR3 runs to 12 residues. The V gene's germline CDR1 is DFQATT and CDR2 SNEGSKA (reference sequence). Trimming stripped 0 bases from V and 7 bases from J, with 9 bases between. For the CDR3, the DNA is TGCAGTGCTAGAGATCGCTGGGTTGGCTACACCTTC. Translation gives CSARDRWVGYTF.

The genes are TRBV20-1 and TRBJ2-6; 12 bases align to TRBD1. CDR3 length: 18 residues. The germline gives CDR1 DFQATT, CDR2 SNEGSKA (reference sequence). Unmatched junction bases numbered 7, after V lost 3 bases and J lost 1 base. Here the CDR3 DNA reads TGCAGTGCTAGGGACCGGGACAGGGGGCTTTCTGGGGCCAACGTCCTGACTTTC. Residues: CSARDRDRGLSGANVLTF.

This clonotype has a count of ten or more. The chain recombines TRBV7-9 with TRBJ2-4, with D perhaps TRBD1 (5 bases). The CDR3 runs to 13 residues. V lost 1 base and J 6 bases, leaving 7 bases between the germline ends. The germline V gene has CDR1 SEHNR and CDR2 FQNEAQ (reference sequence). The CDR3 reads CASSLGGGNIQYF. The CDR3 DNA reads TGTGCCAGCAGCTTAGGGGGCGGAAACATTCAGTACTTC.

A remark on this clonotype: A far larger clone is a single base away, which makes a read error likely. The J gene is TRBJ2-2, the V gene TRBV11-3; D tentatively reads TRBD1 or TRBD2 (5 bases each). CDR1 is SGHNT and CDR2 is YENEEA in the germline V gene. The germline V and J ends were trimmed by 5 bases and 6 bases, with 7 bases remaining between them. This CDR3 is built from 12 residues. In nucleotides, the CDR3 is TGTGCCAGCAGCGGGGACGCCGGGGAGCTGTTTTTT. This translates into CASSGDAGELFF.

The rearrangement links TRBV19 to TRBJ1-2; D is undetermined. Per germline, CDR1 LNHDA and CDR2 SQIVND (reference sequence). The CDR3 has 13 residues. V gave up 5 bases and J gave up 3 bases, with 10 bases separating them. The CDR3 coding sequence is TGTGCCAGTAGTCTGCCGGATTACTATGGCTACACCTTC. It yields the protein CASSLPDYYGYTF.

Worth noting for this clonotype: A clone one base away is much larger, so this may be a read error. The chain couples TRBV11-2 to TRBJ2-3; TRBD2 matches at 12 bases. This CDR3 has 20 residues. J gave up 4 bases and V 5 bases, and 19 bases lay outside the gene matches. Germline CDR1 is SGHAT and CDR2 is FQNNGV. In nucleotides, the CDR3 is TGTGCCAGCAGCCCCCCCGGAGAGTTGGTGACTAGCGGGAGTTCAGATACGCAGTATTTT. This codes for CASSPPGELVTSGSSDTQYF.

This clonotype was counted ten times or more. The chain links TRBV7-2 to TRBJ2-7; 8 bases match TRBD2. The trim removed 4 bases at V and 0 bases at J, leaving 5 bases unmatched. Looked up from germline, CDR1 is SGHTA and CDR2 is FQGNSA. This CDR3 has 15 amino acids. The CDR3 coding sequence is TGTGCCAGCAGCTGGGGGCGGGAGGACTCCTACGAGCAGTACTTC. It codes for CASSWGREDSYEQYF. Complete variable domain (other parts from reference TRBV7-2 and TRBJ2-7): GAGVSQSPSNKVTEKGKDVELRCDPISGHTALYWYRQSLGQGLEFLIYFQGNSAPDKSGLPSDRFSAERTGGSVSTLTIQRTQQEDSAVYLCASSWGREDSYEQYFGPGTRLTVT.

This clonotype was picked up a small number of times. This chain links TRBV20-1 with TRBJ1-5; TRBD1 is a possible D gene (5 bases). Germline V gene sequence: CDR1 DFQATT, CDR2 SNEGSKA (reference sequence). CDR3 length: 14 amino acids. The V end was cut by 6 bases, the J end by 1 base, with 13 bases between. DNA for the CDR3: TGCAGTGCCTGGGGGGGAGGAAGCAATCAGCCCCAGCATTTT. Translating it yields CSAWGGGSNQPQHF.

This clonotype turned up a few times. The V gene is TRBV29-1, the J gene TRBJ1-2, with D unclear. There are 13 residues in the CDR3. V was clipped by 5 bases and J by 3 bases, with 13 bases between them. Germline assignment: CDR1 SQVTM and CDR2 ANQGSEA. The CDR3 bases are TGCAGCGTTTTAACCGGGAGCTACTATGGCTACACCTTC. Residues: CSVLTGSYYGYTF. Looking up the rest from reference TRBV29-1 and TRBJ1-2 gives the full variable domain: SAVISQKPSRDICQRGTSLTIQCQVDSQVTMMFWYRQQPGQSLTLIATANQGSEATYESGFVIDKFPISRPNLTFSTLTVSNMSPEDSSIYLCSVLTGSYYGYTFGSGTRLTVV.

The chain recombines TRBV18 with TRBJ2-2, with no clear D. The germline V gene encodes CDR1 KGHSH and CDR2 LQKENI. Trimming stripped 1 base from V and 2 bases from J, with 8 bases between. This CDR3 has 15 residues. The CDR3: CASSPRSLNTGELFF. The CDR3 nucleotides are TGTGCCAGCTCACCACGCAGCCTAAACACCGGGGAGCTGTTTTTT.

This clonotype was recorded at least ten times. This rearrangement joins TRBV28 to TRBJ2-4; 9 bases are shared with TRBD2. J lost 4 bases, V lost 4 bases, and 11 bases had no gene match. The V gene's germline CDR1 is MDHEN and CDR2 SYDVKM. This CDR3 comprises 17 residues. CDR3 nucleotides: TGTGCCAGCAGTTCGCACGGTGTAGCGGGAGCTAAAAACATTCAGTACTTC. Amino acid sequence: CASSSHGVAGAKNIQYF. The whole variable domain, filled in from reference TRBV28 and TRBJ2-4, reads DVKVTQSSRYLVKRTGEKVFLECVQDMDHENMFWYRQDPGLGLRLIYFSYDVKMKEKGDIPEGYSVSREKKERFSLILESASTNQTSMYLCASSSHGVAGAKNIQYFGAGTRLSVL.

Comment on this clonotype: A read error likely explains this, since a far larger clone differs by one base. This chain uses TRBV7-8 with TRBJ2-1, with a possible D match to TRBD2 (5 bases). The germline CDR1 and CDR2 sequences are SGHVS and FQNEAQ. This CDR3 contains 16 residues. With 6 bases removed from V and 13 bases from J, the gap between germline ends came to 28 bases. CDR3 sequence (DNA): TGTGCCAGCAGTTACGGGGAACTCTTGAGACCGGAGACCCAGTTCTTC. Its translation: CASSYGELLRPETQFF.

Ten or more counts support this clonotype. The chain uses TRBV6-5 and TRBJ2-1, with TRBD1 identical over 7 bases. There are 14 residues in the CDR3. Germline V gene data show CDR1 as MNHEY and CDR2 as SVGAGI. J was trimmed by 8 bases and V by 4 bases; bases with no gene match: 8. The CDR3 loop reads CASSSTGWGDEQFF. CDR3 coding DNA: TGTGCCAGCAGTTCGACAGGGTGGGGCGATGAGCAGTTCTTC.

This clonotype has a count of ten or more. The gene calls are TRBV2 and TRBJ2-1; 12 nucleotides align to TRBD2. CDR1 SNHLY and CDR2 FYNNEI come from the germline V gene. This CDR3 comprises 16 residues. V shed 8 bases and J 1 base; nucleotides not matched to a gene: 6. CDR3 region: CASGTTSGRSYNEQFF. In nucleotides, the CDR3 is TGTGCCAGCGGTACGACTAGCGGGAGATCCTACAATGAGCAGTTCTTC.

This clonotype occurred many times. The chain couples TRBV11-3 to TRBJ2-5; TRBD2 aligns across 7 bases. CDR1 is SGHNT, CDR2 YENEEA, per germline. CDR3 size: 17 residues. V was pared by 2 bases and J by 4 bases, with 13 bases of the junction left unmatched. The CDR3 protein is CASSLILAGAVGETQYF. CDR3 DNA: TGTGCCAGCAGCTTAATATTGGCGGGAGCAGTGGGAGAGACCCAGTACTTC.

The chain employs TRBV24-1 and TRBJ1-3, with a weak D call TRBD1 (6 bases). Trimming removed 2 bases at V and 4 bases at J, with 11 bases between. Germline V gene data show CDR1 as KGHDR and CDR2 as SFDVKD. The CDR3 has 15 residues. Here the CDR3 reads CATSDSSGEGNTIYF. CDR3 nucleotides: TGTGCCACCAGTGATTCTTCAGGGGAAGGAAACACCATATATTTT.

This clonotype was found many times. The chain couples TRBV28 to TRBJ2-7; 8 bases fit TRBD1. The trim removed 4 bases at V and 5 bases at J, leaving 13 bases unmatched. The germline V gene has CDR1 MDHEN and CDR2 SYDVKM. The CDR3 contains 16 residues. This chain's CDR3 is CASSSPRDRPGNEQYF. DNA of the CDR3: TGTGCCAGCAGTTCCCCCCGGGACAGGCCGGGAAACGAGCAGTACTTC.

Note on this clonotype: The junction departs from the called germline gene at one end, perhaps through a read error. The chain is built from TRBV7-9 and TRBJ1-1; D is possibly TRBD1 (5 bases). The germline V gene has CDR1 SEHNR and CDR2 FQNEAQ (reference sequence). CDR3 length equals 10 residues. CDR3 loop: CVSSLGDAFF. CDR3 in DNA: TGTGTCAGCAGCTTGGGGGATGCTTTCTTT.

This clonotype showed up just a few times. DNA of the CDR3: TGCAGTGCTAGAGATAGGTTCGGACTAGCGGGAGTTCGGTGGGAGACCCAGTACTTC. Its protein product is CSARDRFGLAGVRWETQYF. The chain carries TRBV20-1 and TRBJ2-5; TRBD2 agrees at 13 bases. This CDR3 comprises 19 residues. Germline V lookup: CDR1 DFQATT, CDR2 SNEGSKA (reference sequence). Trimming at V came to 0 bases and at J to 5 bases, leaving 15 bases not matched to a gene.

This clonotype was found many times. The gene calls are TRBV6-4 and TRBJ2-1; 11 bases match TRBD2. The ends lost 5 bases at V and 4 bases at J; junction bases unmatched: 13. Germline V lookup: CDR1 MRHNA, CDR2 SNTAGT. The CDR3 extends over 18 amino acids. CDR3 region: CASSYLVAGGPRYNEQFF. DNA for the CDR3: TGTGCCAGCAGTTACCTGGTAGCGGGAGGGCCCCGTTACAATGAGCAGTTCTTC.

The genes are TRBV20-1 and TRBJ2-1; the D gene is possibly TRBD2 (5 bases). The CDR3 has 13 amino acids. Germline V lookup: CDR1 DFQATT, CDR2 SNEGSKA (reference sequence). V was shortened by 6 bases and J by 7 bases, with 16 bases between the two germline ends. In DNA form, the CDR3 reads TGCAGTGCGGAGCGGCAGAGGGTAAATGAGCAGTTCTTC. Amino acids: CSAERQRVNEQFF.

The chain couples TRBV12-3 or TRBV12-4 to TRBJ2-5; D ambiguous. Trimming left V 4 bases short and J 5 bases short, with 11 bases between. This CDR3 is 13 amino acids long. CDR3 loop: CASSSTKRETQYF. The CDR3 DNA reads TGTGCCAGCAGTTCGACAAAACGGGAGACCCAGTACTTC.

Ten or more counts support this clonotype. J is TRBJ1-4 and V is TRBV6-1, with a possible D match to TRBD1 (5 bases). The V end was cut by 4 bases, the J end by 5 bases, with 14 bases between. The CDR3 is made up of 15 amino acids. CDR1 and CDR2 (germline): MNHNS, SASEGT. The CDR3 region has the DNA TGTGCCAGCAGTGGGGACGGGAGGGAAAATGAAAAACTGTTTTTT. Its protein is CASSGDGRENEKLFF.

This clonotype appeared many times. The rearrangement joins TRBV11-1 to TRBJ2-5; TRBD2 might be the D (5 bases). CDR3 length equals 14 residues. CDR1 SGHAT and CDR2 FQDESV come from the germline V gene (reference sequence). V was cut by 2 bases and J by 4 bases, with 11 bases left in between. The CDR3 coding sequence is TGTGCCAGCAGCTTAAGCGGCGGCAGAGAGACCCAGTACTTC. This sequence encodes CASSLSGGRETQYF. The complete variable domain, with remaining parts taken from reference TRBV11-1 and TRBJ2-5, reads EAEVAQSPRYKITEKSQAVAFWCDPISGHATLYWYRQILGQGPELLVQFQDESVVDDSQLPKDRFSAERLKGVDSTLKIQPAELGDSAMYLCASSLSGGRETQYFGPGTRLLVL.

This clonotype turned up a few times. The gene calls are TRBV27 and TRBJ2-1; 12 positions agree with TRBD2. V dropped 8 bases and J dropped 5; count of bases not matched to a gene: 7. The germline V gene encodes CDR1 MNHEY and CDR2 SMNVEV (reference sequence). The CDR3 runs to 15 residues. The CDR3 spells CASGYRTSGNNEQFF. The DNA of the CDR3 is TGTGCCAGCGGCTATCGGACTAGCGGGAACAATGAGCAGTTCTTC.